This T cell receptor beta chain comes out of a study of regulatory T cells in long-lasting Graves disease. Study at large: Over-5-year antithyroid drug use with positive TSH receptor antibodies defined persistent Graves' disease in the study. Study conclusions and caveats: Persistent patients had a count of shared public clonotypes (2,741) that exceeded that of new patients (around 1,000).

This clonotype came up a few times. Its antigen is not identified. Time point denoted: persistent/refractory GD, antithyroid drugs over 5 years with positive TRAb. Following extraction of RNA from PBMCs, that RNA was used to make the TCR library. In each case, Graves' disease was diagnosed per American Thyroid Association guidelines. Arm-PCR of CDR3 regions with iRepertoire HTBI primers generated TCR beta libraries. Study processing details: Samples collectively showed 62 TRBV and approximately 15 TRBJ segments. Each CDR3 protein is one row after TCRdb ran MiXCR on the multiplex PCR reads. The V and J calls follow TCRdb's processing rather than the paper's. The data contain nearly 350,000 distinct CDR3 sequences, around 20% of them seen just once; the ten biggest clones take up roughly 29%. V gave up 3 bases and J gave up 0 bases, with 6 bases separating them. Looked up from germline, CDR1 is DFQATT and CDR2 is SNEGSKA (reference sequence). This CDR3 is 14 amino acids long.

Specimen: peripheral blood mononuclear cells (PBMCs), collected when the disease was refractory, from a patient treated with antithyroid drugs. This chain connects TRBV20-1 to TRBJ1-6; D gene uncertain. The receptor's source is a female donor with Graves disease. CDR3 protein: CSARVSSYNSPLHF. The CDR3 DNA reads TGCAGTGCTAGGGTGAGCTCCTATAATTCACCCCTCCACTTT.